This T cell receptor beta chain comes out of a study of cytomegalovirus exposure and HLA in healthy donors. Overall study findings and caveats: In a later analysis, several top co-occurrence clusters appeared linked to parvovirus B19, influenza, CMV and Epstein-Barr virus. Per a later analysis, about 17,000 TCR beta sequences showed association with HLA alleles at 0.05 false discovery rate. Presence/absence analyses assumed roughly uniform sequencing depth across donors.

This CDR3 is built from 14 residues. Looked up from germline, CDR1 is SGHRS and CDR2 is YFSETQ. V shed 0 bases and J shed 0 bases, with 7 bases lying between them. The primer mix had 60 Vbeta and 13 Jbeta primers. TCRdb keeps only in-frame clones here, not all; method: immunoSEQ multiplex PCR. The data hold around 150,000 clones, with 79% observed a single time. As regards this clone: Its antigen is undetermined.

Though probably carrying unrecorded immune exposures, donors were nominally healthy at sampling. What was sequenced was PBMCs. The clonotype was recovered from a man over 45 in good health and CMV-seropositive. The chain couples TRBV5-1 to TRBJ2-7; D is undetermined. The CDR3 DNA reads as TGCGCCAGCAGCTTGGGAGTACCCTCCTACGAGCAGTACTTC. Residues: CASSLGVPSYEQYF.